This TCR beta chain is from a study of blood T cell repertoires in COVID-19. On the study more broadly: Sites in the United States, Italy and Spain provided acute and convalescent COVID-19 samples. T cells, B-cell-depleted T cells, or PBMCs provided the cDNA or gDNA that served as material.

The CDR3 has 15 amino acids. Trimming cost V 2 bases and J 2 bases; bases outside gene matches: 6. CDR1 and CDR2 (germline): SGHNT, YYREEE (reference sequence). In the original processing: Reference gene primer amplification gave estimated nucleated cell counts. Measured with immunoSEQ multiplex PCR; TCRdb has only the in-frame clones, and not every one. That table gives V, J and clone size, and the DNA gave D and trimming. The sample holds approximately 100,000 clones; roughly 86% are singletons and the top ten take roughly 12%. The source of this sequence is a woman in her 30s with acute or convalescent COVID-19. The gene calls are TRBV5-4 and TRBJ2-7, with TRBD1 identical over 8 bases. The source material was peripheral blood. The CDR3 DNA reads TGTGCCAGCAGCTTCGGTGGGACAGGCGCCTACGAGCAGTACTTC. It yields the protein CASSFGGTGAYEQYF.